A single sample is the source of the 23 T cell receptor beta chains below, sequenced in a study of blood T cell repertoires in COVID-19. Only in-frame clones appear in the TCRdb table, and some are missing; sequencing was by immunoSEQ multiplex PCR. The profile shows roughly 150,000 clones, roughly nine tenths of them singletons. The source material was peripheral blood. Receptor source: a woman aged 65 to 85 with acute or convalescent COVID-19.

This chain joins TRBV4-2 and TRBJ2-7; 7 nucleotides line up with TRBD1. V was clipped by 4 bases and J by 4 bases; unmatched bases: 10. CDR3 length equals 15 residues. Looked up from germline, CDR1 is LGHNA and CDR2 is YNFKEQ. CDR3 in DNA: TGTGCCAGCAGCCGACCGGGGACAGAGCTTTACGAGCAGTACTTC. Translation: CASSRPGTELYEQYF.

The chain links TRBV27 to TRBJ2-7; possible D gene TRBD1, 6 bases. The germline V and J ends were trimmed by 2 bases and 2 bases, with 13 bases remaining between them. The CDR3 is made up of 15 amino acids. CDR1 MNHEY and CDR2 SMNVEV come from the germline V gene (reference sequence). CDR3 DNA sequence: TGTGCCAGCAGTTTAGTCCCGGGACAAACCTACGAGCAGTACTTC. Encoded protein: CASSLVPGQTYEQYF.

The chain joins TRBV18 to TRBJ1-3; D unresolved. Germline CDR1 is KGHSH and CDR2 is LQKENI. The CDR3 runs 14 residues. The V end was cut by 6 bases, the J end by 3 bases, with 12 bases between. CDR3 residues: CASSPESIGNTIYF. Written as DNA, the CDR3 is TGTGCCAGCTCTCCGGAGTCGATTGGAAACACCATATATTTT.

The chain employs TRBV3-1 (or the pseudogene TRBV3-2) and TRBJ1-4; D might be TRBD1 (5 bases). Germline CDR1 is LGHDT and CDR2 is YNNKEL (reference sequence). The CDR3 consists of 16 residues. Trimming pared 6 bases from V and 5 bases from J, leaving 19 bases between. The DNA for the CDR3 is TGTGCCAGCAGACATCCGGGGGGGGGAAAGAATGAAAAACTGTTTTTT. It codes for CASRHPGGGKNEKLFF.

This clone turned up a few times. V is TRBV6-6 and J is TRBJ2-7; no clear D. V was shortened by 4 bases and J by 5 bases, with 9 bases between the two germline ends. CDR3 length: 12 amino acids. Germline loops: CDR1 MNHNY, CDR2 SVGAGI (reference sequence). The CDR3 reads CASSSSADEQYF. Here the CDR3 DNA reads TGTGCCAGCAGTTCCTCGGCTGACGAGCAGTACTTC.

The chain employs TRBV11-1 and TRBJ2-5, with D perhaps matching TRBD2 (6 bases). V was clipped by 4 bases and J by 7 bases, with 7 bases between them. The germline gives CDR1 SGHAT, CDR2 FQDESV (reference sequence). CDR3 length: 11 amino acids. CDR3 nucleotides: TGTGCCAGCAGCTCCGGGAGGACCCAGTACTTC. Amino acid sequence: CASSSGRTQYF. The full variable domain, in which reference TRBV11-1 and TRBJ2-5 provide the parts outside the CDR3, is EAEVAQSPRYKITEKSQAVAFWCDPISGHATLYWYRQILGQGPELLVQFQDESVVDDSQLPKDRFSAERLKGVDSTLKIQPAELGDSAMYLCASSSGRTQYFGPGTRLLVL.

This chain links TRBV7-9 with TRBJ2-7, with TRBD2 matching over 8 bases. The CDR3 contains 15 residues. The germline CDR1 and CDR2 sequences are SEHNR and FQNEAQ (reference sequence). V was clipped by 2 bases and J by 2 bases; unmatched bases: 5. DNA for the CDR3: TGTGCCAGCAGCTTAAAGGCGGGGGGTGCCTACGAGCAGTACTTC. This gives the protein CASSLKAGGAYEQYF. Full variable domain (rest looked up from reference TRBV7-9 and TRBJ2-7): DTGVSQNPRHKITKRGQNVTFRCDPISEHNRLYWYRQTLGQGPEFLTYFQNEAQLEKSRLLSDRFSAERPKGSFSTLEIQRTEQGDSAMYLCASSLKAGGAYEQYFGPGTRLTVT.

The chain combines TRBV5-1 with TRBJ2-2; D perhaps matches TRBD2 (5 bases). From germline, CDR1 is SGHRS and CDR2 YFSETQ. This CDR3 is 18 amino acids long. V lost 4 bases and J 0 bases, leaving 19 bases between the germline ends. This chain's CDR3 is CASSASGKTSANTGELFF. The CDR3 region has the DNA TGCGCCAGCAGCGCGAGCGGTAAAACATCCGCGAACACCGGGGAGCTGTTTTTT.

CDR3 DNA sequence: TGTGCCAGCACGACAACCAATAATTCACCCCTCCACTTT. Its protein product is CASTTTNNSPLHF. V and J are TRBV6-5 and TRBJ1-6; D gene uncertain. Trimming took 7 bases from V and 5 from J, leaving 9 bases between them. The CDR3 extends over 13 amino acids. Germline loops: CDR1 MNHEY, CDR2 SVGAGI.

J is TRBJ1-1 and V is TRBV6-2 or TRBV6-3, with D tentatively TRBD1 (5 bases). Trimming removed 2 bases at V and 4 bases at J, with 11 bases between. This CDR3 region has 14 residues. CDR1 is MNHEY, CDR2 SVGEGT, per germline. CDR3 nucleotides: TGTGCCAGCAGTTACCAGGGATTCTTCACTGAAGCTTTCTTT. It specifies CASSYQGFFTEAFF.

This chain links TRBV10-1 with TRBJ2-5, with TRBD2 matching over 13 bases. This CDR3 spans 15 amino acids. Unmatched junction bases numbered 5, after V lost 9 bases and J lost 1 base. Germline V gene sequence: CDR1 WNHNN, CDR2 SYGVQD (reference sequence). In DNA form, the CDR3 reads TGCGCCAGAAATACTAGCGGGGGGGCCCAAGAGACCCAGTACTTC. Residues: CARNTSGGAQETQYF.

The chain uses TRBV3-1 (or the pseudogene TRBV3-2) and TRBJ2-1, with TRBD1 identical over 9 bases. CDR3 length equals 15 residues. Germline CDR1 LGHDT, CDR2 YNNKEL (reference sequence). The V segment lost 5 bases and the J segment 4 bases; nucleotides outside the gene matches: 6. The CDR3: CASSSTGGNYNEQFF. CDR3 sequence (DNA): TGTGCCAGCAGCTCGACAGGGGGGAATTACAATGAGCAGTTCTTC.

This CDR3 is CASSLQGYGELFF. The DNA for the CDR3 is TGTGCCAGCAGTCTACAGGGTTACGGGGAGCTGTTTTTT. The chain uses TRBV28 and TRBJ2-2; D is perhaps TRBD1 (6 bases). With 5 bases removed from V and 7 bases from J, the gap between germline ends came to 11 bases. The CDR3 is made up of 13 amino acids. The germline gives CDR1 MDHEN, CDR2 SYDVKM.

This clone was seen just once. The chain links TRBV9 to TRBJ1-2, with TRBD1 matching over 7 bases. Per the germline V gene, CDR1 is SGDLS and CDR2 is YYNGEE. CDR3 length: 13 amino acids. J lost 9 bases, V lost 3 bases, and 8 bases had no gene match. For the CDR3, the DNA is TGTGCCAGCAGCGCCCGACAGGGAAGTCGCTACACCTTC. The encoded protein is CASSARQGSRYTF.

The chain is built from TRBV5-8 and TRBJ1-1; D unclear. CDR3 length: 13 residues. CDR1 SGHTS and CDR2 YDEGEE come from the germline V gene. Trimming took 5 bases from V and 0 from J, leaving 8 bases between them. The CDR3 here is CASSAHLNTEAFF. CDR3 nucleotide sequence: TGTGCCAGCAGTGCGCACCTGAACACTGAAGCTTTCTTT.

This chain uses TRBV29-1 with TRBJ1-2; D possibly corresponds to TRBD1 (6 bases). The germline V and J ends were trimmed by 7 bases and 4 bases, with 16 bases remaining between them. The CDR3 covers 13 residues. Germline CDR1 and CDR2: SQVTM and ANQGSEA. For the CDR3, the DNA is TGCAGCGGTTACGGGGGGCGCTTCTATGGCTACACCTTC. Amino acid sequence: CSGYGGRFYGYTF.

The V gene is TRBV3-1 (or the pseudogene TRBV3-2), the J gene TRBJ1-6; D is unresolved. Germline CDR1 and CDR2: LGHDT and YNNKEL (reference sequence). V lost 1 base and J 9 bases, leaving 16 bases between the germline ends. This CDR3 has 16 amino acids. Here the CDR3 reads CASSQGPLFGGSPLHF. CDR3 sequence (DNA): TGTGCCAGCAGCCAAGGCCCCCTCTTTGGCGGTTCACCCCTCCACTTT.

J is TRBJ1-6 and V is TRBV30, with D unclear. The V end was cut by 0 bases, the J end by 0 bases, with 9 bases between. Germline V CDR1 and CDR2: GTSNPN, SVGIG (reference sequence). CDR3 size: 16 residues. CDR3 region: CAWSVWSSSYNSPLHF. The CDR3 bases are TGTGCCTGGAGTGTATGGTCGAGCTCCTATAATTCACCCCTCCACTTT.

The V and J genes are TRBV18 and TRBJ2-3, with 7 nucleotides matching TRBD1. J gave up 3 bases and V 6 bases, and 9 bases lay outside the gene matches. From germline, CDR1 is KGHSH and CDR2 LQKENI. The CDR3 runs to 15 residues. The CDR3 DNA is TGTGCCAGCTCGGACCGGGACAGTATGACAGATACGCAGTATTTT. Residues: CASSDRDSMTDTQYF.

This rearrangement joins TRBV30 to TRBJ1-5; D gene ambiguous. In germline, CDR1 is GTSNPN, CDR2 SVGIG (reference sequence). V was pared by 0 bases and J by 7 bases, with 25 bases between. The CDR3 totals 18 residues. CDR3 bases: TGTGCCTGGAGTGTAGGTCCCCGGGAGCCCGTTGGCCACCAGCCCCAGCATTTT. Protein: CAWSVGPREPVGHQPQHF.

The rearrangement uses TRBV9 and TRBJ1-5; D remains unclear. The CDR3 spans 13 residues. The V gene's germline CDR1 is SGDLS and CDR2 YYNGEE. The V end was cut by 0 bases, the J end by 6 bases, with 7 bases between. In nucleotides, the CDR3 is TGTGCCAGCAGCGTAGACGTGAGTCAGCCCCAGCATTTT. Its translation: CASSVDVSQPQHF. Full variable domain (rest looked up from reference TRBV9 and TRBJ1-5): DSGVTQTPKHLITATGQRVTLRCSPRSGDLSVYWYQQSLDQGLQFLIQYYNGEERAKGNILERFSAQQFPDLHSELNLSSLELGDSALYFCASSVDVSQPQHFGDGTRLSIL.

J is TRBJ2-6 and V is TRBV15, with a weak D call TRBD1 (6 bases). Per the germline V gene, CDR1 is LNHNV and CDR2 is YYDKDF (reference sequence). V lost 1 base and J lost 1, with 11 bases in between. CDR3 size: 17 residues. The CDR3 nucleotides read TGTGCCACCAGCAGAGGACAGGACTCATCTGGGGCCAACGTCCTGACTTTC. It encodes CATSRGQDSSGANVLTF. Drawing the rest from reference TRBV15 and TRBJ2-6, the complete variable domain is DAMVIQNPRYQVTQFGKPVTLSCSQTLNHNVMYWYQQKSSQAPKLLFHYYDKDFNNEADTPDNFQSRRPNTSFCFLDIRSPGLGDTAMYLCATSRGQDSSGANVLTFGAGSRLTVL.

J is TRBJ1-5 and V is TRBV19, with D maybe TRBD1 (5 bases). This CDR3 is 13 amino acids long. From germline, CDR1 is LNHDA and CDR2 SQIVND (reference sequence). Deletions cut 6 bases from V and 1 base from J, with 7 bases between. The CDR3 region has the DNA TGTGCCAGTAGCCGACAGAGCAATCAGCCCCAGCATTTT. As protein: CASSRQSNQPQHF.